This entry lists 16 T cell receptor beta chains sequenced from one sample in a study of T cells in Graves' hyperthyroidism and ophthalmopathy. Amplification of TCR beta CDR3 regions used RNA as the template. Using the HTBI primer set, a first-round RT-PCR was run on the TCR CDR3. Each CDR3 protein gets one entry after TCRdb re-called the multiplex PCR reads with MiXCR. The sample comprises fewer than 250,000 distinct CDR3 sequences, around 26% of which are singletons, and roughly a third rests with the top ten. Material for sequencing was blood. The source of these receptors is a woman aged 40 to 49 with Graves' ophthalmopathy.

The rearrangement joins TRBV20-1 to TRBJ2-5; maybe TRBD1 (6 bases). V was pared by 2 bases and J by 3 bases, with 13 bases between. The CDR3 has 14 amino acids. Germline values: CDR1 DFQATT, CDR2 SNEGSKA (reference sequence). The CDR3 loop reads CSARLSQGKETQYF. The CDR3 coding sequence is TGCAGTGCTAGACTGTCTCAGGGGAAAGAGACCCAGTACTTC.

This clonotype occurred a few times. This rearrangement joins TRBV10-3 to TRBJ1-3, with D possibly TRBD1 on 5 matching bases. The CDR3 is 15 residues long. V lost 0 bases and J lost 2, with 8 bases in between. Looked up from germline, CDR1 is ENHRY and CDR2 is SYGVKD. CDR3 bases: TGTGCCATCAGTGAGTCGGGAGGGGCTGGAAACACCATATATTTT. Translation gives CAISESGGAGNTIYF.

At least ten counts were recorded for this clonotype. The chain links TRBV29-1 to TRBJ2-5; the match to TRBD1 covers 10 bases. J was trimmed by 4 bases and V by 1 base; bases with no gene match: 6. The CDR3 extends over 15 amino acids. Germline CDR1 reads SQVTM; CDR2 reads ANQGSEA. The CDR3 nucleotides read TGCAGCGTTGAAGGCACGACAGGGGGCTTAGAGACCCAGTACTTC. The encoded protein is CSVEGTTGGLETQYF.

The sample holds many counts of this clonotype. The chain recombines TRBV5-1 with TRBJ1-2, with 11 bases aligning to TRBD1. The CDR3 length is 14 residues. J gave up 12 bases and V 2 bases, and 9 bases lay outside the gene matches. Per the germline V gene, CDR1 is SGHRS and CDR2 is YFSETQ. The CDR3 here is CASSLGQGASENTF. The CDR3 region has the DNA TGCGCCAGCAGCTTAGGACAGGGGGCCTCGGAAAACACCTTC.

Of note for this clonotype: A read error may be the cause here, since a much bigger clone is one base away. The chain uses TRBV9 and TRBJ2-7; weak D call: TRBD1 (6 bases). Germline CDR1 reads SGDLS; CDR2 reads YYNGEE. The CDR3 runs to 14 residues. The CDR3 bases are TGTGTCAGCAGCACCCGGGACATCGAAGGGGAGCAGTACTTC. Residues: CVSSTRDIEGEQYF.

This clonotype has a count of ten or more. The V gene is TRBV2, the J gene TRBJ2-5; TRBD1 agrees at 7 bases. The CDR3 is 14 amino acids. Per the germline V gene, CDR1 is SNHLY and CDR2 is FYNNEI. Trimming at V came to 2 bases and at J to 2 bases, leaving 2 bases not matched to a gene. The CDR3 bases are TGTGCCAGCAGTGAATGGGACAGTCAAGAGACCCAGTACTTC. Its protein is CASSEWDSQETQYF.

The rearrangement joins TRBV7-2 to TRBJ1-3; D unresolved. This CDR3 is built from 15 residues. V dropped 4 bases and J dropped 0 bases, with 10 bases sitting between them. The germline CDR1 and CDR2 sequences are SGHTA and FQGNSA. The CDR3 loop reads CASSSGYGSGNTIYF. DNA of the CDR3: TGTGCCAGCAGCTCTGGGTACGGCTCTGGAAACACCATATATTTT.

V gene TRBV6-1 combines with J gene TRBJ1-5; 11 positions match TRBD1. Germline CDR1 is MNHNS and CDR2 is SASEGT. This CDR3 has 16 residues. The trim removed 4 bases at V and 7 bases at J, leaving 9 bases unmatched. The CDR3 DNA is TGTGCCAGCAGTGGCGCCGGGACAGGGGGTGGGCAGCCCCAGCATTTT. Protein: CASSGAGTGGGQPQHF.

This clonotype was seen many times. V gene TRBV11-1 combines with J gene TRBJ2-2; possible D gene TRBD1, 6 bases. The CDR3 contains 16 residues. CDR1 and CDR2 (germline): SGHAT, FQDESV (reference sequence). Trimming cost V 2 bases and J 5 bases, with 15 bases left between them. The CDR3 protein is CASSLISTGPTGELFF. The CDR3 DNA is TGTGCCAGCAGCTTAATCTCGACAGGTCCGACCGGGGAGCTGTTTTTT.

V usage is TRBV7-2 and J usage is TRBJ1-2; D may be TRBD1 (5 bases). The CDR3 loop spans 13 amino acids. Between the trimmed V and J ends, which lost 5 bases and 4 bases, there was a span of 11 bases. The V gene's germline CDR1 is SGHTA and CDR2 FQGNSA. The CDR3 is CASSPGDSYGYTF. CDR3 sequence (DNA): TGTGCCAGCAGCCCGGGCGACAGCTATGGCTACACCTTC. The variable domain in full, completed from reference TRBV7-2 and TRBJ1-2, reads GAGVSQSPSNKVTEKGKDVELRCDPISGHTALYWYRQSLGQGLEFLIYFQGNSAPDKSGLPSDRFSAERTGGSVSTLTIQRTQQEDSAVYLCASSPGDSYGYTFGSGTRLTVV.

This clonotype appeared many times. The J gene is TRBJ2-3, the V gene TRBV20-1, with 8 bases identical to TRBD2. V shed 0 bases and J 6 bases; nucleotides not matched to a gene: 8. Germline V gene lookup returns CDR1 DFQATT and CDR2 SNEGSKA (reference sequence). The CDR3 length is 15 residues. The CDR3: CSAREDIAGRDTQYF. For the CDR3, the DNA is TGCAGTGCTAGAGAGGATATAGCGGGGAGGGATACGCAGTATTTT.

In this sample, this clonotype turned up many times. This CDR3 is CATSRVGNSPLHF. CDR3 DNA sequence: TGTGCCACCAGCAGAGTTGGCAATTCACCCCTCCACTTT. J is TRBJ1-6 and V is TRBV15, with D hard to call. The germline CDR1 and CDR2 sequences are LNHNV and YYDKDF (reference sequence). V was pared by 1 base and J by 7 bases, with 5 bases between. This CDR3 has 13 residues.

As regards this clonotype: One end of the junction does not line up with germline, which may come from a read error. The CDR3 bases are TGTGCCAGCAGCCCAAGGTCGGCAGGTCGGGAGACCCAGCACTTC. Protein product: CASSPRSAGRETQHF. V usage is TRBV14 and J usage is TRBJ2-5; possibly TRBD2 for D (6 bases). This CDR3 region has 15 residues. The germline V gene encodes CDR1 SGHDN and CDR2 FVKESK.

This clonotype was recorded at least ten times. CDR3 DNA sequence: TGTGCCAGCAGTGAGCAGCTGCTCGGGCCCTACGAGCAGTACTTC. It translates to CASSEQLLGPYEQYF. This chain links TRBV6-1 with TRBJ2-7; no clear D gene. V lost 3 bases to trimming and J lost 2 bases, with 14 bases between them. The CDR3 length is 15 residues. The germline V gene has CDR1 MNHNS and CDR2 SASEGT.

This clonotype was detected many times. The chain couples TRBV20-1 to TRBJ1-5; 11 bases fit TRBD1. Trimming removed 5 bases from V and 4 bases from J; junction bases left unmatched: 4. Germline CDR1 reads DFQATT; CDR2 reads SNEGSKA (reference sequence). This CDR3 comprises 14 residues. As DNA, the CDR3 is TGCAGTGCTTTGGACAGGGGGCGGAATCAGCCCCAGCATTTT. It is translated as CSALDRGRNQPQHF.

This clonotype was found many times. The chain uses TRBV3-1 and TRBJ1-1; 9 nucleotides line up with TRBD1. With 4 bases clipped from V and 6 bases from J, the junction kept 6 bases outside the gene matches. Germline V lookup: CDR1 LGHDT, CDR2 YNNKEL (reference sequence). This CDR3 is 14 amino acids long. CDR3 amino acids: CASSLGTGMPEAFF. The CDR3 nucleotides are TGTGCCAGCAGCCTGGGGACAGGGATGCCTGAAGCTTTCTTT.